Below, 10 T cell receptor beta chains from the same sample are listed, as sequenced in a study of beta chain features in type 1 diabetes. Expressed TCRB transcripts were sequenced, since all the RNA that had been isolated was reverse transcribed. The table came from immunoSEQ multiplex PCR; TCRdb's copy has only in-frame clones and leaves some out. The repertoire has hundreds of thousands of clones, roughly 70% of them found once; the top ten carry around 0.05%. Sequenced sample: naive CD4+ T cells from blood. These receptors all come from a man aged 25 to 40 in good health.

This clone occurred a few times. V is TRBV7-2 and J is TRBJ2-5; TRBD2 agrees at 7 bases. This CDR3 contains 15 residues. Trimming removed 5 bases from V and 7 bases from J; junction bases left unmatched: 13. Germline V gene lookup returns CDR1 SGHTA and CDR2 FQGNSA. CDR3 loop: CASSPRLAGGGTQYF. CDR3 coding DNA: TGTGCCAGCAGCCCCAGACTAGCTGGTGGGGGGACCCAGTACTTC.

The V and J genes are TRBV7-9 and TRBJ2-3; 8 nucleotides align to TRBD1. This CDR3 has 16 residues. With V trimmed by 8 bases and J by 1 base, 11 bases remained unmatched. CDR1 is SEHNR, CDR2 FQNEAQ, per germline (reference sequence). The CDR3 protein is CASRTSDRAGTDTQYF. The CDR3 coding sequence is TGTGCCAGCCGAACCTCGGACAGGGCAGGCACAGATACGCAGTATTTT.

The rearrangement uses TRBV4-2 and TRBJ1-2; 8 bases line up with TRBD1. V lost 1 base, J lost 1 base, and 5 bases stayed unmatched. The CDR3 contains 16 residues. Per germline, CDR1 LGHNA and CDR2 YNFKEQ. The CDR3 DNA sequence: TGTGCCAGCAGCCAAGCCCGGACAGGGATTAACTATGGCTACACCTTC. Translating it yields CASSQARTGINYGYTF.

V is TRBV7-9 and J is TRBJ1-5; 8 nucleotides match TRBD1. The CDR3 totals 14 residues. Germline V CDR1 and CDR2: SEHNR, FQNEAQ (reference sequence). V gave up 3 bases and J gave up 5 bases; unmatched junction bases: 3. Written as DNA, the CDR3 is TGTGCCAGCAGCTTTGACAGGGGTCATCAGCCCCAGCATTTT. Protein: CASSFDRGHQPQHF. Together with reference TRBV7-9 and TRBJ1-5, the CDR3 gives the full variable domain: DTGVSQNPRHKITKRGQNVTFRCDPISEHNRLYWYRQTLGQGPEFLTYFQNEAQLEKSRLLSDRFSAERPKGSFSTLEIQRTEQGDSAMYLCASSFDRGHQPQHFGDGTRLSIL.

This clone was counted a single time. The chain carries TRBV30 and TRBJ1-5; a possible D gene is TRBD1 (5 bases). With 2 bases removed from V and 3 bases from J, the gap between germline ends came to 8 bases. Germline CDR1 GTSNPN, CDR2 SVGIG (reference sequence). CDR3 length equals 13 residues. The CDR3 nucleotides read TGTGCCTGGAGTCCAGGACACAATCAGCCCCAGCATTTT. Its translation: CAWSPGHNQPQHF.

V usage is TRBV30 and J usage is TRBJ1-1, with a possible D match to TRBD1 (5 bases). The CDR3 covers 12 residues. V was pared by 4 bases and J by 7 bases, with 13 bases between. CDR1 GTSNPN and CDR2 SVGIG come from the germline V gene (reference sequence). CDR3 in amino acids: CAWNLRGGEAFF. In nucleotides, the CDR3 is TGTGCCTGGAATTTACGGGGCGGTGAAGCTTTCTTT. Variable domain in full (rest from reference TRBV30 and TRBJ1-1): SQTIHQWPATLVQPVGSPLSLECTVEGTSNPNLYWYRQAAGRGLQLLFYSVGIGQISSEVPQNLSASRPQDRQFILSSKKLLLSDSGFYLCAWNLRGGEAFFGQGTRLTVV.

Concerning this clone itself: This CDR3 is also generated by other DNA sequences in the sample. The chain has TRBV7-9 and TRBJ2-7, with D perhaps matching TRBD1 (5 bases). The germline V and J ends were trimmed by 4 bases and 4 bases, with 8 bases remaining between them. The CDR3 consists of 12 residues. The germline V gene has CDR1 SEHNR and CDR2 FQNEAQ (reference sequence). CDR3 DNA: TGTGCCAGCAGCTCGCAGGGTTACGAGCAGTACTTC. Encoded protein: CASSSQGYEQYF.

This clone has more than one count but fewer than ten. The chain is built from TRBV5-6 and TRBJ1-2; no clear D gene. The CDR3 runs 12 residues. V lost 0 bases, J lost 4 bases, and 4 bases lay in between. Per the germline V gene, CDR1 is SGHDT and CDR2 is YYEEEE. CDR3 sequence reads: CASSLASYGYTF. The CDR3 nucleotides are TGTGCCAGCAGCTTGGCAAGCTATGGCTACACCTTC.

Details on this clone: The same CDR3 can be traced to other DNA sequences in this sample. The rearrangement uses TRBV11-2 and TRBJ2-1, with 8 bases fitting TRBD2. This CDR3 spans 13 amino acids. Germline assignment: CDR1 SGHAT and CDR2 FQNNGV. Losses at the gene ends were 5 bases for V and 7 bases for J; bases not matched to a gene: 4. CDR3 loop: CASSPGLGNEQFF. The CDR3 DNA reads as TGTGCCAGCAGCCCGGGACTAGGGAATGAGCAGTTCTTC.

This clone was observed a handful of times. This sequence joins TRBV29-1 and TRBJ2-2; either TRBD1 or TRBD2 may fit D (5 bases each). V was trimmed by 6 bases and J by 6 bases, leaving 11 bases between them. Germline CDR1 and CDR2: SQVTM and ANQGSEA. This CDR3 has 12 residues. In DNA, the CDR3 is TGCAGCGTACGGGACGAAGCCGGGGAGCTGTTTTTT. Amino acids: CSVRDEAGELFF.